This T cell receptor (beta chain) was found in a study of cytomegalovirus exposure and HLA in healthy donors (dated by TCRdb to about 2017). Study-level background: The 670 or so repertoires of the first cohort and the 120 validation repertoires were produced on the same platform, according to a later analysis. The aim of the study was to test whether cataloging public T cell receptors could identify signatures of past pathogen exposure. A separate validation cohort of roughly 120 different subjects was used in addition to the approximately 640-subject first cohort. The study combined high-throughput TCR immunosequencing, statistical association of individual TCRs with disease status, and machine learning to predict cytomegalovirus infection status.

The protocol used for the library was the immunoSEQ multiplex PCR assay. The study's own analysis went as follows. A statistical classification framework was developed to diagnose cytomegalovirus status using the catalog of TCR beta chain sequences. The table was pulled from immuneACCESS by TCRdb, which kept in-frame rearrangements only. Such tables lose some clones; where checked, under half of the loss comes from unresolved V genes, and the rest has no known cause. V, J and clone size are taken as reported in that table, and D and trimming were inferred from the DNA itself. This sample gives about 97,000 clones in total; 85% to 95% of them show up just once. The ten largest clones represent approximately 1% of the sample. Per the germline V gene, MNHNS is the CDR1 and SASEGT is the CDR2. Including cysteine and phenylalanine, the CDR3 has 17 amino acids. Just the 51-base CDR3 DNA is kept, in frame starting at base 1. Trimmed from V: 2 bases; trimmed from J: 6 bases; junction bases lacking a gene match: 16.

Turning to this clone: There is no known antigen for this receptor. The sample holds no much larger clone one base away, and base qualities are not on file.

General findings and caveats noted by the study authors: The study gave a list of some 150 TCR beta chains associated with cytomegalovirus. It was suggested by the authors that the approach could potentially be generalized to other disease states and immunological phenotypes. In a later analysis, TCRs clustered in the first cohort were found to also tend to co-occur in the 120 or so validation repertoires, with approximately 95% of cluster scores above 0. Three of the identified cytomegalovirus-associated TCR beta chains were confirmed in vitro to be specific for cytomegalovirus antigens. Most TCR sequences were observed very rarely across donors, whereas some public TCRs were present in many individuals. A later analysis lacked HLA typing for the validation cohort, so it scored co-occurrence in that cohort across all 110 or so repertoires. Cytomegalovirus status was reported to be diagnosed by the classifier with high specificity and sensitivity in both the original and validation cohorts.

Separate from the roughly 660-subject first cohort, the validation cohort of 90 to 150 subjects was the group to which the donors belonged. The sample was PBMCs. The rearrangement joined TRBV6-1 to TRBJ2-7; TRBD1 aligns with 7 central bases. This clonotype originated in a woman aged 18 to 35 in good health and CMV-seronegative. The CDR3 loop reads CASSELQGEIKTVEQYF. The sequenced DNA: TGTGCCAGCAGTGAATTGCAGGGGGAAATCAAAACGGTCGAGCAGTACTTC.